The 27 T cell receptor beta chains given below trace back to one sample, sequenced in a study of cytomegalovirus exposure and HLA in healthy donors. Primers: 60 Vbeta forward and 13 Jbeta reverse. Only in-frame clones appear in the TCRdb table, and some are missing; sequencing was by immunoSEQ multiplex PCR. The repertoire holds about 210,000 clones, with about 85% as singletons. The specimen sequenced was PBMCs. The receptors shown here come from a girl aged 2 to 9 in good health and CMV-seronegative.

This clone was observed once. This sequence joins TRBV14 and TRBJ2-2, with D possibly TRBD1 on 6 matching bases. Deletions cut 5 bases from V and 4 bases from J, with 11 bases between. Per germline, CDR1 SGHDN and CDR2 FVKESK. The CDR3 runs 14 residues. CDR3 protein: CASSFRGRTGELFF. The CDR3 nucleotides are TGTGCCAGCAGCTTCAGGGGACGCACCGGGGAGCTGTTTTTT.

V gene TRBV13 combines with J gene TRBJ2-5; the match to TRBD2 covers 13 bases. This CDR3 comprises 17 residues. CDR1 is PRHDT and CDR2 is FYEKMQ in the germline V gene (reference sequence). Trimming took 5 bases from V and 5 from J; bases not matched to a gene: 11. This CDR3 is CASSLQSGTSGVETQYF. The CDR3 nucleotides are TGTGCCAGCAGCCTACAAAGTGGGACTAGCGGGGTGGAGACCCAGTACTTC.

The chain is built from TRBV5-6 and TRBJ2-3; 13 positions match TRBD2. This CDR3 has 18 residues. CDR1 is SGHDT and CDR2 is YYEEEE in the germline V gene. J was trimmed by 5 bases and V by 3 bases; bases with no gene match: 12. The chain's CDR3 is CASSSTSGGRSRRDTQYF. The CDR3 DNA is TGTGCCAGCAGCTCGACTAGCGGGGGGCGATCCCGGAGAGATACGCAGTATTTT.

The J gene is TRBJ2-5, the V gene TRBV6-1, with D maybe TRBD2 (6 bases). This CDR3 has 14 residues. The V end lost 8 bases, the J end lost 0 bases, and 13 bases lay between the germline ends. Germline CDR1 reads MNHNS; CDR2 reads SASEGT. The CDR3 protein is CASASGTHQETQYF. The CDR3 nucleotides are TGTGCCAGCGCCTCCGGGACTCACCAAGAGACCCAGTACTTC.

The chain combines TRBV18 with TRBJ1-3; the D is unclear. V shed 3 bases and J shed 0 bases, with 12 bases lying between them. The CDR3 totals 16 residues. Germline V gives CDR1 KGHSH, CDR2 LQKENI. This chain's CDR3 is CASSPAEGVSGNTIYF. The CDR3 DNA sequence: TGTGCCAGCTCACCGGCGGAGGGAGTCTCTGGAAACACCATATATTTT.

The chain joins TRBV27 to TRBJ1-2; 7 bases fit TRBD1. The CDR3 length is 14 residues. Losses at the gene ends were 3 bases for V and 5 bases for J; bases not matched to a gene: 6. Looked up from germline, CDR1 is MNHEY and CDR2 is SMNVEV (reference sequence). The DNA of the CDR3 is TGTGCCAGCAGTTTGTCGACAGGGACGTATGGCTACACCTTC. It codes for CASSLSTGTYGYTF.

The rearrangement links TRBV30 to TRBJ2-6; 7 bases are a match to TRBD1. This CDR3 contains 16 residues. V shed 5 bases, J shed 0 bases, and the junction held 7 bases outside the gene matches. Germline lookup yields CDR1 GTSNPN and CDR2 SVGIG (reference sequence). The CDR3 protein is CAWGADRTSGANVLTF. The CDR3 bases are TGTGCCTGGGGCGCGGACAGGACCTCTGGGGCCAACGTCCTGACTTTC.

The chain recombines TRBV27 with TRBJ1-2; D is perhaps TRBD1 (5 bases). The ends were cut back, 1 base at V and 8 bases at J, with 20 bases in the middle. The CDR3 runs to 16 residues. Germline V gives CDR1 MNHEY, CDR2 SMNVEV (reference sequence). The CDR3 nucleotides are TGTGCCAGCAGTTTATGGGGGACTCCCAGGATTGGCGGCTACACCTTC. This gives the protein CASSLWGTPRIGGYTF.

The chain couples TRBV15 to TRBJ1-1, with TRBD1 matching over 10 bases. The CDR3 has 16 residues. Unmatched junction bases numbered 7, after V lost 3 bases and J lost 3 bases. Germline V gene lookup returns CDR1 LNHNV and CDR2 YYDKDF (reference sequence). The CDR3 region is CATSRTGGYRDTEAFF. The CDR3, as DNA: TGTGCCACCAGCAGGACAGGGGGCTATAGGGACACTGAAGCTTTCTTT.

The rearrangement links TRBV30 to TRBJ2-7; D gene unclear. The CDR3 runs 12 residues. Trimming removed 0 bases from V and 3 bases from J, with 6 bases in between. Germline CDR1 is GTSNPN and CDR2 is SVGIG (reference sequence). The CDR3 nucleotides are TGTGCCTGGAGTGTAACAGTCTACGAGCAGTACTTC. It codes for CAWSVTVYEQYF. The whole variable domain, remainder taken from reference TRBV30 and TRBJ2-7, is SQTIHQWPATLVQPVGSPLSLECTVEGTSNPNLYWYRQAAGRGLQLLFYSVGIGQISSEVPQNLSASRPQDRQFILSSKKLLLSDSGFYLCAWSVTVYEQYFGPGTRLTVT.

CDR3 DNA: TGTGCCAGCAGCGCTCCTAGCGGGTTTAGCACAGATACGCAGTATTTT. It is translated as CASSAPSGFSTDTQYF. The V and J genes are TRBV27 and TRBJ2-3; 8 bases are a match to TRBD2. The V gene end was trimmed by 6 bases and the J gene end by 0 bases; junction bases not matched to a gene: 8. From germline, CDR1 is MNHEY and CDR2 SMNVEV (reference sequence). CDR3 size: 16 residues.

About this clone itself: A read error may produce the germline difference seen at one junction end. The chain recombines TRBV7-9 with TRBJ2-6; D is unclear. The germline V gene encodes CDR1 SEHNR and CDR2 FQNEAQ (reference sequence). CDR3 size: 14 residues. The CDR3 loop is CSSSPVSGANVLTF. CDR3 DNA: TGTTCCAGCAGCCCAGTCTCTGGGGCCAACGTCCTGACTTTC.

This clone was recorded only once. CDR3 sequence reads: CATSRDRFTSSGNTIYF. The CDR3 DNA sequence: TGTGCCACCAGCAGAGATCGGTTCACGAGCTCTGGAAACACCATATATTTT. This chain uses TRBV15 with TRBJ1-3; D gene ambiguous. This CDR3 is 17 amino acids long. Germline lookup yields CDR1 LNHNV and CDR2 YYDKDF (reference sequence). Deletions cut 0 bases from V and 0 bases from J, with 12 bases between. The full variable domain, completed using reference TRBV15 and TRBJ1-3, is DAMVIQNPRYQVTQFGKPVTLSCSQTLNHNVMYWYQQKSSQAPKLLFHYYDKDFNNEADTPDNFQSRRPNTSFCFLDIRSPGLGDTAMYLCATSRDRFTSSGNTIYFGEGSWLTVV.

The V gene is TRBV9, the J gene TRBJ1-1; D might be TRBD1 (5 bases). The CDR3 totals 15 residues. Germline-derived CDR1 and CDR2 are SGDLS and YYNGEE. Trimming cost V 3 bases and J 3 bases, with 15 bases left between them. CDR3 nucleotides: TGTGCCAGCAGCGACCACCGGGGGGGTGACACTGAAGCTTTCTTT. Translated: CASSDHRGGDTEAFF.

The V call is TRBV5-1, the J call TRBJ1-1; 10 bases are a match to TRBD1. V dropped 4 bases and J dropped 3; count of bases not matched to a gene: 12. Germline V CDR1 and CDR2: SGHRS, YFSETQ. CDR3 size: 17 residues. In DNA, the CDR3 is TGCGCCAGCAGCAATTCCGACAGGGGGCGGCCGGACACTGAAGCTTTCTTT. Encoded protein: CASSNSDRGRPDTEAFF.

This chain connects TRBV27 to TRBJ1-2, with 7 bases fitting TRBD1. This CDR3 has 16 amino acids. The germline gives CDR1 MNHEY, CDR2 SMNVEV (reference sequence). With 0 bases clipped from V and 3 bases from J, the junction kept 7 bases outside the gene matches. The CDR3 DNA follows: TGTGCCAGCAGTTTATCGATCCTCAGGGGGTACTATGGCTACACCTTC. This translates into CASSLSILRGYYGYTF.

This rearrangement joins TRBV23-1 to TRBJ2-4; the D gene is possibly TRBD2 (5 bases). TRBV23-1 is an ORF; its function is uncertain. Trimming removed 3 bases from V and 10 bases from J, with 19 bases in between. This CDR3 is 15 amino acids long. The CDR3 region is CASSHLGGLRGIQYF. The CDR3 DNA is TGCGCCAGCAGTCATCTCGGCGGCCTTAGAGGGATTCAGTACTTC.

The chain couples TRBV7-2 to TRBJ1-4, with 9 bases that match TRBD1. Germline V gene sequence: CDR1 SGHTA, CDR2 FQGNSA. With V trimmed by 5 bases and J by 7 bases, 5 bases remained unmatched. The CDR3 consists of 14 residues. This chain's CDR3 is CASSQTGGGEKLFF. The CDR3 region has the DNA TGTGCCAGCAGCCAAACAGGGGGCGGTGAAAAACTGTTTTTT.

This sequence joins TRBV28 and TRBJ2-3, with TRBD1 identical over 7 bases. CDR1 and CDR2 (germline): MDHEN, SYDVKM. Losses at the gene ends were 5 bases for V and 0 bases for J; bases not matched to a gene: 8. The CDR3 is 16 amino acids. CDR3 protein: CASSTPGGQSTDTQYF. In DNA form, the CDR3 reads TGTGCCAGCAGTACCCCAGGGGGACAGAGCACAGATACGCAGTATTTT.

The rearrangement uses TRBV7-9 and TRBJ2-7; 7 bases line up with TRBD1. The ends lost 6 bases at V and 3 bases at J; junction bases unmatched: 11. Germline V lookup: CDR1 SEHNR, CDR2 FQNEAQ (reference sequence). CDR3 length equals 15 residues. The CDR3 here is CASSRPGTVGYEQYF. DNA for the CDR3: TGTGCCAGCAGTCGACCCGGGACAGTCGGCTACGAGCAGTACTTC.

The CDR3 DNA follows: TGTGCCAGCTCGGACAGGGGACAGCCCCAGCATTTT. This gives the protein CASSDRGQPQHF. The chain recombines TRBV10-3 with TRBJ1-5, with 9 bases aligning to TRBD1. This CDR3 region has 12 residues. V dropped 10 bases and J dropped 7; count of bases not matched to a gene: 5. Germline V gene sequence: CDR1 ENHRY, CDR2 SYGVKD.

The CDR3 region is CASSILNEQFF. The CDR3 DNA sequence: TGTGCCAGTAGTATCCTAAATGAGCAGTTCTTC. The chain uses TRBV19 and TRBJ2-1, with unresolved D. The CDR3 is 11 residues long. The germline V gene has CDR1 LNHDA and CDR2 SQIVND (reference sequence). Trimming pared 3 bases from V and 7 bases from J, leaving 4 bases between.

This rearrangement joins TRBV13 to TRBJ2-7, with D possibly TRBD2 on 6 matching bases. CDR1 and CDR2 (germline): PRHDT, FYEKMQ (reference sequence). The CDR3 has 15 amino acids. The V and J ends lost 3 bases and 2 bases respectively, with 14 bases between them. In nucleotides, the CDR3 is TGTGCCAGCAGCTTTTTAGGGACTGAGACCTACGAGCAGTACTTC. Residues: CASSFLGTETYEQYF.

The V gene is TRBV30, the J gene TRBJ2-2; D is possibly TRBD2 (5 bases). Germline CDR1 is GTSNPN and CDR2 is SVGIG (reference sequence). Trimming removed 3 bases from V and 1 base from J, with 6 bases in between. The CDR3 runs 13 residues. The CDR3 nucleotides are TGTGCCTGGAGCCGGGGGAACACCGGGGAGCTGTTTTTT. This sequence encodes CAWSRGNTGELFF.

The J gene is TRBJ2-3, the V gene TRBV27; 12 bases fit TRBD2. Germline V lookup: CDR1 MNHEY, CDR2 SMNVEV (reference sequence). V was clipped by 5 bases and J by 3 bases; unmatched bases: 3. CDR3 size: 15 residues. The CDR3 here is CASSRTSGKTDTQYF. In DNA form, the CDR3 reads TGTGCCAGCAGTAGGACTAGCGGGAAAACAGATACGCAGTATTTT.

This clone has more than one count but fewer than ten. The genes are TRBV5-1 and TRBJ2-7, with 8 bases fitting TRBD2. The CDR3 is 14 amino acids. Germline values: CDR1 SGHRS, CDR2 YFSETQ. Trimming cost V 2 bases and J 3 bases; bases outside gene matches: 4. As DNA, the CDR3 is TGCGCCAGCAGCTTAGGGAGCGGGAGCTACGAGCAGTACTTC. Its translation is CASSLGSGSYEQYF.

This clone was seen more than once but under ten times. J is TRBJ1-6 and V is TRBV12-5; TRBD1 matches at 8 bases. Germline V gives CDR1 LGHNT, CDR2 FRNRAP. J lost 4 bases, V lost 7 bases, and 3 bases had no gene match. The CDR3 runs 14 residues. The CDR3 here is CASAGQGYNSPLHF. DNA for the CDR3: TGTGCTAGTGCCGGACAGGGATATAATTCACCCCTCCACTTT.